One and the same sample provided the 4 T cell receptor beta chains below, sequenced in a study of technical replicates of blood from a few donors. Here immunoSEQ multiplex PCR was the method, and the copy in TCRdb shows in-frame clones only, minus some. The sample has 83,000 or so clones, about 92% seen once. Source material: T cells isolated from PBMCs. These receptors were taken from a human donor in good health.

This CDR3 reads CSGRQGNEKLFF. The CDR3 DNA follows: TGCAGCGGAAGACAGGGGAATGAAAAACTGTTTTTT. The rearrangement joins TRBV29-1 to TRBJ1-4; 8 bases are shared with TRBD1. This CDR3 has 12 amino acids. CDR1 is SQVTM, CDR2 ANQGSEA, per germline. The V segment lost 7 bases and the J segment 5 bases; nucleotides outside the gene matches: 3. The whole variable domain, remainder taken from reference TRBV29-1 and TRBJ1-4, is SAVISQKPSRDICQRGTSLTIQCQVDSQVTMMFWYRQQPGQSLTLIATANQGSEATYESGFVIDKFPISRPNLTFSTLTVSNMSPEDSSIYLCSGRQGNEKLFFGSGTQLSVL.

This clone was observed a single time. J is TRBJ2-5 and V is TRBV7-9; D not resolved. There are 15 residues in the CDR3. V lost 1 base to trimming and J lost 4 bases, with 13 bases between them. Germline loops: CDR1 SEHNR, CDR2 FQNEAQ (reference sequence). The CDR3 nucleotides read TGTGCCAGCAGCTTAGTACGAGCTCCAATAGAGACCCAGTACTTC. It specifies CASSLVRAPIETQYF.

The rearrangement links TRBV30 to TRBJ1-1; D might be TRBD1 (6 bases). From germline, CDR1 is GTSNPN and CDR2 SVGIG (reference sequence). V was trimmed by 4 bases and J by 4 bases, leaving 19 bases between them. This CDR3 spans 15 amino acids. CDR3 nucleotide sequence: TGTGCCTGGATACTTAAGGGGGGAGGGTTCACTGAAGCTTTCTTT. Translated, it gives CAWILKGGGFTEAFF.

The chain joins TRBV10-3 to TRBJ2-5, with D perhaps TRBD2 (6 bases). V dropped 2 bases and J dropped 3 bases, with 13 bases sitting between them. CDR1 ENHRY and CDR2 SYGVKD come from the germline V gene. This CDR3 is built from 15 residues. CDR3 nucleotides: TGTGCCATCAGTGAGGGGAGGTGGGGAAAAGAGACCCAGTACTTC. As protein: CAISEGRWGKETQYF.